This T cell receptor beta chain originates from a study of shared clonotypes between healthy human individuals. Notes on this clone: At the DNA level, this CDR3 is encoded by other sequences in the same sample as well.

Healthy and HIV-negative, the adult donors had no recent acute infections or vaccinations. Genomic DNA belonging to each subset was distributed in equal measure over several immunoSEQ plates. Each sorted subset replicate got 200 ng genomic DNA, 25,000 to 30,000 genomes. Using immunoSEQ multiplex PCR, the repertoire was profiled, and TCRdb retains in-frame clones only, with some absent. This table has some 2.3 million clones, approximately 95% appearing once. V was trimmed by 2 bases and J by 0 bases, leaving 5 bases between them. Germline loops: CDR1 MDHEN, CDR2 SYDVKM. This CDR3 is 13 amino acids long.

The genes are TRBV28 and TRBJ2-7; D gene ambiguous. This receptor was obtained from a man aged 18 to 29 in good health. Some clones in this sample may be carry-over from other donors' samples. Sequencing was performed on naive CD4+ T cells from PBMCs. Subset indicated: CD45RA+ positively selected. CDR3 in amino acids: CASSLRSSYEQYF. DNA of the CDR3: TGTGCCAGCAGTTTACGGAGCTCCTACGAGCAGTACTTC.